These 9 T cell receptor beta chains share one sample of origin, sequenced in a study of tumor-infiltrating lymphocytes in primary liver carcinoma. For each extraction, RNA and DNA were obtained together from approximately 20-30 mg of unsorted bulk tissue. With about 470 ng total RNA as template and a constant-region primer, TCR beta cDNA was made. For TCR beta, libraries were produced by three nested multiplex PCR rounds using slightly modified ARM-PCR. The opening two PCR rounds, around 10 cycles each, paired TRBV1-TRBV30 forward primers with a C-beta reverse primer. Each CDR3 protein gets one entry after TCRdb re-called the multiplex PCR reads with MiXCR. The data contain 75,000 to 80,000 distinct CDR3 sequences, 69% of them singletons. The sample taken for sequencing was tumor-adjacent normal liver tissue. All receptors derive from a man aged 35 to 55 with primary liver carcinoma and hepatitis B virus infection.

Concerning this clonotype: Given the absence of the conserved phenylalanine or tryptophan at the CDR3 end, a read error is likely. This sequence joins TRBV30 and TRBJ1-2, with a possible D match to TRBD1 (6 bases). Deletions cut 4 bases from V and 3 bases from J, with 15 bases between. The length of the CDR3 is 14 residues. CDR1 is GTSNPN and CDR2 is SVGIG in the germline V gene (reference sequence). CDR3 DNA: TGTGCCTGGACACAGGGAAGCAAAGACTATGGCTACACCATC. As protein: CAWTQGSKDYGYTI.

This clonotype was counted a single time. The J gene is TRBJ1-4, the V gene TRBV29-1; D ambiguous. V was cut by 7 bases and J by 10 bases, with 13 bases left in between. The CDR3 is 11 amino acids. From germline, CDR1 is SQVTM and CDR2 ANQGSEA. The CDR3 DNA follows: TGCAGCGGCGGAACTCAGGCAAAACTGTTTTTT. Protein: CSGGTQAKLFF.

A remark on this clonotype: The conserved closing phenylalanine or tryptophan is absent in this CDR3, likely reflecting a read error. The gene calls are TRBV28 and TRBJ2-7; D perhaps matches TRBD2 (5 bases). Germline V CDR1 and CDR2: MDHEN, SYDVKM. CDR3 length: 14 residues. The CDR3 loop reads CANSLTSGAYEQYL. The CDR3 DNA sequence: TGTGCCAACAGTTTGACCAGCGGCGCCTACGAGCAGTACTTG.

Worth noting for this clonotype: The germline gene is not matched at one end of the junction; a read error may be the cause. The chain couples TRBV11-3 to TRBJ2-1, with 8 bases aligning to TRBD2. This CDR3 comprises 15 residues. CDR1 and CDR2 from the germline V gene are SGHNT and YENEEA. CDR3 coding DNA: TGTGCTAGCAGCGCCGGGACTAGAGAGGTTAATGAGCTGTTCTTC. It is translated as CASSAGTREVNELFF.

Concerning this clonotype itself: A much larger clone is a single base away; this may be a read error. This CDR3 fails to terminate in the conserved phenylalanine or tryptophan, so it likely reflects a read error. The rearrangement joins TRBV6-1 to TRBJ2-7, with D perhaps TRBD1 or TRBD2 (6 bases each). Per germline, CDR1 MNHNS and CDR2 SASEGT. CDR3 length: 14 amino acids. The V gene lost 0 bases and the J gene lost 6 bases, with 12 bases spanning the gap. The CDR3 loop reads CASSEAGGASEQYL. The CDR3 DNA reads TGTGCCAGCAGTGAAGCGGGGGGCGCGTCCGAGCAGTACCTC.

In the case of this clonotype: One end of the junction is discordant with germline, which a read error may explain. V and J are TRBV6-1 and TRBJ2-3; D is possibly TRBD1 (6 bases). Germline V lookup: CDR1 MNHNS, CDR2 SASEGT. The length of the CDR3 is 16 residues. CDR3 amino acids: CASSELGGHGADTQYF. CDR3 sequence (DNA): TGTGCCAGTAGTGAATTAGGGGGTCATGGCGCAGATACGCAGTATTTT.

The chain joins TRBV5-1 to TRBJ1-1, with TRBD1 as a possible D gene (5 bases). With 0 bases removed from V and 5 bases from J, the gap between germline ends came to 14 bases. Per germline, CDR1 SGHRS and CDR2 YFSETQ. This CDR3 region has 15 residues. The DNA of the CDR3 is TGCGCCAGCAGCTTGGCCGGAGGGGCAAGGACTGAAGCTTTCTTT. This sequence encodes CASSLAGGARTEAFF.

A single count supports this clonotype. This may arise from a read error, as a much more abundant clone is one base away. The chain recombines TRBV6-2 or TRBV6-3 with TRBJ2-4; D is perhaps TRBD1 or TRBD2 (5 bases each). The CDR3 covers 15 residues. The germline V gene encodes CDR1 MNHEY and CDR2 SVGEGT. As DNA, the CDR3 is TGTGCCAGGAGTTACCCGAGGGGCAGAGGAAACATTCAGTACTTC. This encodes CARSYPRGRGNIQYF.

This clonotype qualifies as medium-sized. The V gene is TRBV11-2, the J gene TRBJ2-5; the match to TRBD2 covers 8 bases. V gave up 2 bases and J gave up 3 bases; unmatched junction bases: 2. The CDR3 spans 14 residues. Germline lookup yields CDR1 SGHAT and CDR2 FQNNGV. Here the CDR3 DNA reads TGTGCCAGCAGCTTAACTAGCGGAAAAGAGACCCAGTACTTC. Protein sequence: CASSLTSGKETQYF.